This T cell receptor beta chain was observed in a study of CD8 T cells in Susac syndrome. Blood CD8+ and CD4+ T cells underwent high-throughput TCR beta sequencing. The TEMRA cells underwent FACS enrichment, while the CD8+ and CD4+ T cells underwent negative isolation. Reverse transcription of about 0.45 to 1 ug RNA was carried out with random hexamers. Amplification of TCR beta CDR3 by immunoSEQ multiplex PCR spanned 54 Vbeta and 13 Jbeta. TCRdb recomputed calls from the immunoSEQ multiplex PCR reads with MiXCR, one row per CDR3 protein. The sample consists of nearly 200,000 distinct CDR3 sequences, 90% to 95% of them appearing once. The study, taken as a whole, reports: The study conceded that relatively few individuals underwent its TCR sequencing and HLA analysis.

As for this clonotype: The antigen is undetermined.

Germline assignment: CDR1 DFQATT and CDR2 SNEGSKA (reference sequence). This CDR3 is built from 14 residues. Trimming removed 1 base at V and 3 bases at J, with 13 bases between. V usage is TRBV20-1 and J usage is TRBJ2-7; perhaps TRBD1 as D (5 bases). This TCR was sampled from a human donor with multiple sclerosis. Material: CD4+ T cells from PBMCs. This CDR3 reads CSARVSGSDYEQYF. As DNA, the CDR3 is TGCAGTGCTAGAGTTTCAGGGTCGGACTACGAGCAGTACTTC.